The 12 T cell receptor beta chains below come from one sample, sequenced in a study of tumor and adjacent non-tumor tissue in lung cancer. The template was RNA from unsorted bulk tissue. This non-tumor lung sample came from over 3 cm beyond the tumor edge. TCRbeta libraries were built with three rounds of nested PCR, modified from ARM-PCR. From the multiplex PCR reads, TCRdb called clonotypes with MiXCR, one entry per CDR3 protein. In the table there are some 80,000 distinct CDR3 sequences, less than 85% of which are singletons. What was sequenced was distant non-tumor lung tissue. The receptors stem from a man between 65 and 79 years old with non-small cell lung cancer.

The chain carries TRBV5-1 and TRBJ1-1, with no clear D. Germline assignment: CDR1 SGHRS and CDR2 YFSETQ. The length of the CDR3 is 13 residues. Trimming removed 1 base at V and 8 bases at J, with 12 bases between. In DNA, the CDR3 is TGCGCCAGCAGCTTGATTCAGCGGGCAGAAGCTTTCTTT. Its protein product is CASSLIQRAEAFF.

About this clonotype: The junction differs from germline at one of its ends, possibly a read error. The chain combines TRBV5-5 with TRBJ1-4; D is undetermined. CDR1 and CDR2 (germline): SGHKS, YYEKEE (reference sequence). The length of the CDR3 is 15 residues. The CDR3 bases are TGTGCCAGCAGCCCCAGGAGAGCCTCTGATGAAAAATTGTTTTTT. Protein product: CASSPRRASDEKLFF.

This clonotype was observed many times. The rearrangement uses TRBV7-8 and TRBJ2-2; D is unresolved. Germline V CDR1 and CDR2: SGHVS, FQNEAQ. The CDR3 is made up of 15 amino acids. V lost 1 base and J 2 bases, leaving 8 bases between the germline ends. CDR3 amino acids: CASSLVSVNTGELFF. CDR3 in DNA: TGTGCCAGCAGCTTAGTTTCGGTCAACACCGGGGAGCTGTTTTTT.

Remarks on this clonotype: No conserved phenylalanine or tryptophan is present at the end of the CDR3, so a read error is the likely explanation. V and J are TRBV6-2 or TRBV6-3 and TRBJ2-7; TRBD1 aligns across 9 bases. The CDR3 is made up of 15 amino acids. CDR1 and CDR2 (germline): MNHEY, SVGEGT. With 7 bases clipped from V and 1 base from J, the junction kept 8 bases outside the gene matches. The CDR3: CASTSKTGGSYEQYL. The DNA for the CDR3 is TGTGCCAGCACTAGTAAGACAGGGGGATCCTACGAGCAGTACTTA.

Comment on this clonotype: Germline is not matched at one junction end, which may reflect a read error. The rearrangement uses TRBV7-8 and TRBJ2-3, with D hard to call. This CDR3 contains 16 residues. Germline V lookup: CDR1 SGHVS, CDR2 FQNEAQ. The CDR3 bases are TGTGCCAGGAGCTTCTTATTATGGGGAAGCGCAGATAAGCAGTATTTT. It is translated as CARSFLLWGSADKQYF.

This clonotype was found a few times. The chain employs TRBV20-1 and TRBJ2-5; D perhaps matches TRBD2 (6 bases). The ends were cut back, 3 bases at V and 5 bases at J, with 19 bases in the middle. The CDR3 is made up of 15 amino acids. CDR1 DFQATT and CDR2 SNEGSKA come from the germline V gene (reference sequence). CDR3 bases: TGCAGTGCTAGGGATCGGGCGGGGAAGGAGGAGACCCAGTACTTC. It specifies CSARDRAGKEETQYF.

This clonotype was detected only a few times. A read error may account for a junction end that differs from germline. The DNA of the CDR3 is TGCGCCAGCAACCAAGAGCCGACCTATAGGAATCAGCCACAGCATTTT. Its translation is CASNQEPTYRNQPQHF. V gene TRBV4-1 combines with J gene TRBJ1-5; D gene uncertain. This CDR3 contains 16 residues. From germline, CDR1 is MGHRA and CDR2 YSYEKL.

Points on this clonotype: A read error may produce the germline difference seen at one junction end. The CDR3 DNA sequence: TGTGTCAGCAGTTTAGATCAGGAGGCCCCCTACGATCACTACTTC. It codes for CVSSLDQEAPYDHYF. The rearrangement joins TRBV11-2 to TRBJ2-7; tentative D call: TRBD2 (5 bases). Germline V gene data show CDR1 as SGHAT and CDR2 as FQNNGV. This CDR3 spans 15 amino acids.

This clonotype occurred many times. The chain employs TRBV4-2 and TRBJ2-1; D is undetermined. This CDR3 contains 15 residues. The germline V gene has CDR1 LGHNA and CDR2 YNFKEQ. Trimming left V 1 base short and J 4 bases short, with 11 bases between. CDR3 sequence: CASSQGSPQYNEQFF. The CDR3 nucleotides read TGTGCCAGCAGCCAAGGATCCCCTCAATACAATGAGCAGTTCTTC.

Remarks on this clonotype: This likely comes from a read error, as the CDR3 has no conserved phenylalanine or tryptophan at its end. The chain couples TRBV7-9 to TRBJ2-3; tentatively, D is TRBD1 (6 bases). Germline CDR1 and CDR2: SEHNR and FQNEAQ (reference sequence). The CDR3 is made up of 18 amino acids. Trimming took 5 bases from V and 0 from J, leaving 21 bases between them. The CDR3 nucleotides read TGTGCCAGCAGCCCCCAGGACAGTCTCCGAACCAGCACAGATACGCAGTATTCT. Amino acid sequence: CASSPQDSLRTSTDTQYS.

Remarks on this clonotype: A junction end diverges from the germline sequence, so it may reflect a read error. The V call is TRBV5-6, the J call TRBJ1-2, with D uncertain. Per germline, CDR1 SGHDT and CDR2 YYEEEE. The CDR3 covers 11 residues. This CDR3 is CASSSHYDYTF. DNA of the CDR3: TGCGCCAGCAGCTCACACTATGACTACACCTTC.

The chain uses TRBV9 and TRBJ2-7; 11 bases match TRBD2. J was trimmed by 5 bases and V by 3 bases; bases with no gene match: 4. CDR3 length: 14 amino acids. Germline CDR1 SGDLS, CDR2 YYNGEE. The CDR3 protein is CASSAQLAGDEQYF. The CDR3 DNA is TGTGCCAGCAGCGCCCAACTAGCGGGAGACGAGCAGTACTTC.